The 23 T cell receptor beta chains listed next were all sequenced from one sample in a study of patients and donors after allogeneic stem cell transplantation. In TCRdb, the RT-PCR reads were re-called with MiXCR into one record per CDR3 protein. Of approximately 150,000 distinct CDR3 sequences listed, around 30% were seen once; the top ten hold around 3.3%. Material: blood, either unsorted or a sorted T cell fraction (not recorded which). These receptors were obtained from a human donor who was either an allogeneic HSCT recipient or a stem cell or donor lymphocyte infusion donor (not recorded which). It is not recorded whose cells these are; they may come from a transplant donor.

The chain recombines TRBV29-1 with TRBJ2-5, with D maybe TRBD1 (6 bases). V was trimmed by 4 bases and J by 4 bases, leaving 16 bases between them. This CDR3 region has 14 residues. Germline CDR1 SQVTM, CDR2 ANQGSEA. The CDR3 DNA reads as TGCAGCGTTGTTAGTTTAAGGGGGACAGAGACCCAGTACTTC. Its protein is CSVVSLRGTETQYF.

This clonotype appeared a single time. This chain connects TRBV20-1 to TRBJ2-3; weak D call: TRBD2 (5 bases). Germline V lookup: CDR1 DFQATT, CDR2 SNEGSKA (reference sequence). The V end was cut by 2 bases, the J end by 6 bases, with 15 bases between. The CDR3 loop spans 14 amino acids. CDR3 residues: CSARPGLLRDTQYF. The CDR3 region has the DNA TGCAGTGCTAGACCCGGACTCTTGCGGGATACGCAGTATTTT.

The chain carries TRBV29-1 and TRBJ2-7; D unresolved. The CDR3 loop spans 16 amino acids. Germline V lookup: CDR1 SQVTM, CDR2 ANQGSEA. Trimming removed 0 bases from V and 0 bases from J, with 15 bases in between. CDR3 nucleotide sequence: TGCAGCGTTGAAGACCCAGGACCTTATAGCTCCTACGAGCAGTACTTC. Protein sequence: CSVEDPGPYSSYEQYF.

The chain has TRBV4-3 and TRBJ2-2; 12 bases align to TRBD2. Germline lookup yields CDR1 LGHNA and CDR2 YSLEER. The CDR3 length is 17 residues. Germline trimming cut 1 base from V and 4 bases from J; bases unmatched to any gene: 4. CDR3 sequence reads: CASSQGLAGVSTGELFF. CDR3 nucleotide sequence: TGCGCCAGCAGCCAAGGACTAGCGGGAGTAAGCACCGGGGAGCTGTTTTTT.

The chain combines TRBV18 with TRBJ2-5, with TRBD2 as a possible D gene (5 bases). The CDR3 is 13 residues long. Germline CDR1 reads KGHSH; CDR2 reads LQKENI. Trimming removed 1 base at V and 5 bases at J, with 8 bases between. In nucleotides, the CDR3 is TGTGCCAGCTCACCACGGGAGTTGGAGACCCAGTACTTC. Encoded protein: CASSPRELETQYF. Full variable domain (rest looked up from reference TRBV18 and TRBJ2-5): NAGVMQNPRHLVRRRGQEARLRCSPMKGHSHVYWYRQLPEEGLKFMVYLQKENIIDESGMPKERFSAEFPKEGPSILRIQQVVRGDSAAYFCASSPRELETQYFGPGTRLLVL.

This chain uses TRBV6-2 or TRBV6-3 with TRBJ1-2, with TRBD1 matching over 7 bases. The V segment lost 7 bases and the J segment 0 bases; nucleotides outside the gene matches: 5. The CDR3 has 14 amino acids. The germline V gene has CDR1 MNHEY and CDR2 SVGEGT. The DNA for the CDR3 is TGTGCCAGCAAGGGACAGCCTACTAACTATGGCTACACCTTC. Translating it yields CASKGQPTNYGYTF.

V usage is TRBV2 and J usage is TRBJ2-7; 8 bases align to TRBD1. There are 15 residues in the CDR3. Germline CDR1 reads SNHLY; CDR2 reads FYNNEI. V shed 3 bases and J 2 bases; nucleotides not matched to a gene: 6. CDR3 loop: CASSDPGQVAYEQYF. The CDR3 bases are TGTGCCAGCAGTGATCCGGGACAGGTTGCCTACGAGCAGTACTTC.

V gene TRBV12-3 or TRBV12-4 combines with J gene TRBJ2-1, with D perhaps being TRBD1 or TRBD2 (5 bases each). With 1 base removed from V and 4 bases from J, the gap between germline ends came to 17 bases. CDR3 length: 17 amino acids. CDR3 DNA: TGTGCCAGCAGTTTAGAAGGTGGGGCTAGCTGGTACAATGAGCAGTTCTTC. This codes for CASSLEGGASWYNEQFF.

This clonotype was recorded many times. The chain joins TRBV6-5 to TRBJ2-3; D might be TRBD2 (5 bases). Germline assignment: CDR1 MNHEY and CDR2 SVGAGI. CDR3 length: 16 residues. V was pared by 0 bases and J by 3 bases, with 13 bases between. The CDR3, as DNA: TGTGCCAGCAGTTACTCCCCAACTAGTCCGACAGATACGCAGTATTTT. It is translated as CASSYSPTSPTDTQYF.

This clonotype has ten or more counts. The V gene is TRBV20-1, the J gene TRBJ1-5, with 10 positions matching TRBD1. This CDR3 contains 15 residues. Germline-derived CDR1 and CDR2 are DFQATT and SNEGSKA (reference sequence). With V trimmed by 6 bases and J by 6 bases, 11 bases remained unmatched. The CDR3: CSAQKDRGGSQPQHF. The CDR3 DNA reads TGCAGTGCCCAGAAGGACAGGGGGGGATCTCAGCCCCAGCATTTT.

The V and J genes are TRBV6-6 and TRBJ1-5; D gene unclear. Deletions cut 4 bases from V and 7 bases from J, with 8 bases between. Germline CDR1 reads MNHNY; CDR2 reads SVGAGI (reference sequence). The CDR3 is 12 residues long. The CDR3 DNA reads TGTGCCAGCAGTTGGGAGGTCCAGCCCCAGCATTTT. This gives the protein CASSWEVQPQHF.

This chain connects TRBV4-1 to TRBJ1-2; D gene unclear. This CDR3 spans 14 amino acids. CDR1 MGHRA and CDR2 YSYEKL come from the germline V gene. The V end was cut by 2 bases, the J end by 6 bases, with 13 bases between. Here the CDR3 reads CASSQPPGGNGYTF. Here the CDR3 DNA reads TGCGCCAGCAGCCAACCCCCAGGAGGGAATGGCTACACCTTC.

CDR3 DNA sequence: TGTGCCATTGGACTAGCGGGAGATACGCAGTATTTT. Protein: CAIGLAGDTQYF. V is TRBV27 and J is TRBJ2-3; the match to TRBD2 covers 11 bases. This CDR3 has 12 residues. The germline gives CDR1 MNHEY, CDR2 SMNVEV (reference sequence). V was pared by 10 bases and J by 5 bases, with 2 bases of the junction left unmatched.

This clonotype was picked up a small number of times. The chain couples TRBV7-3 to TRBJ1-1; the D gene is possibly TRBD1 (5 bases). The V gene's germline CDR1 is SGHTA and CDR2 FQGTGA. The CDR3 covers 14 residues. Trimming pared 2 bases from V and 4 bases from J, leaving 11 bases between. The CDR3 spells CASSLGGAGTEAFF. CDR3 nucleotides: TGTGCCAGCAGCTTAGGGGGTGCGGGCACTGAAGCTTTCTTT.

The CDR3 bases are TGTGCCACCCAGGGACTAGCGGGAGGAAGTGGGAAAGAGACCCAGTACTTC. As protein: CATQGLAGGSGKETQYF. The V and J genes are TRBV27 and TRBJ2-5, with 15 bases matching TRBD2. This CDR3 region has 17 residues. V trimming: 10 bases; J trimming: 3 bases; junction bases outside the gene matches: 12. Germline loops: CDR1 MNHEY, CDR2 SMNVEV (reference sequence).

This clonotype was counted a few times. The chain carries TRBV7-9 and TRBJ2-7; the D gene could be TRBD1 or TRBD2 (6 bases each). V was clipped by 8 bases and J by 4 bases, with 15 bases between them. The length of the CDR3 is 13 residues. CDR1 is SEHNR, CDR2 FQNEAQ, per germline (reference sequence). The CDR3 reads CASQRGVAYEQYF. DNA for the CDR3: TGTGCCAGCCAAAGGGGGGTGGCGTACGAGCAGTACTTC.

CDR3 DNA: TGTGCCACCAGTGATTTGGCTAGCGTCAATGAGCAGTTCTTC. As protein: CATSDLASVNEQFF. The gene calls are TRBV24-1 and TRBJ2-1; D may be TRBD2 (6 bases). CDR1 and CDR2 from the germline V gene are KGHDR and SFDVKD. The CDR3 consists of 14 residues. Trimming left V 0 bases short and J 6 bases short, with 8 bases between.

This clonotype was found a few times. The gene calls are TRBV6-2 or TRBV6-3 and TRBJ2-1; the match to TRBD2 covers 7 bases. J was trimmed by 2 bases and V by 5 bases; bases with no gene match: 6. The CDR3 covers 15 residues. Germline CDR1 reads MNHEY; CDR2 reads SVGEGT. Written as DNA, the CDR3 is TGTGCCAGCAGTCCATATCTAGCGGCCTACAATGAGCAGTTCTTC. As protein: CASSPYLAAYNEQFF.

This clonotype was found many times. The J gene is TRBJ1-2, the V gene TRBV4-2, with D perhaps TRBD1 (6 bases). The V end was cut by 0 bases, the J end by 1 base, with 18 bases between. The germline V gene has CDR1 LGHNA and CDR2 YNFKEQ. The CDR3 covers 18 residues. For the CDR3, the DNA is TGTGCCAGCAGCCAAGATGGCTACAGGGCCATTAATAACTATGGCTACACCTTC. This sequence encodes CASSQDGYRAINNYGYTF.

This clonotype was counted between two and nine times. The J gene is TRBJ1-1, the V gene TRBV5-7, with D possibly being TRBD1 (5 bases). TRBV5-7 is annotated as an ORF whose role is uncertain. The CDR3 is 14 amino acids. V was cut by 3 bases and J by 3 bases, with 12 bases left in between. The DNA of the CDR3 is TGTGCCAGCAGCTCCCAGGGACGGGACACTGAAGCTTTCTTT. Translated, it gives CASSSQGRDTEAFF.

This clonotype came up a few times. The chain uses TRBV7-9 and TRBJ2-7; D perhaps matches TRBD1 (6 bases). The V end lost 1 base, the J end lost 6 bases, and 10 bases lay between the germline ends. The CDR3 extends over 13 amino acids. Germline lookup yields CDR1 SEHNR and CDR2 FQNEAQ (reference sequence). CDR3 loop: CASSLEGVGEQYF. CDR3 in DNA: TGTGCCAGCAGCTTAGAGGGGGTAGGCGAGCAGTACTTC.

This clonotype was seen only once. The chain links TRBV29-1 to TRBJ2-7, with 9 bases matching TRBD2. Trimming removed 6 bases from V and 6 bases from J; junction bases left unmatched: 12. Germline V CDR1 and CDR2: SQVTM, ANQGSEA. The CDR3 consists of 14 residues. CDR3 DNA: TGCAGCGTAAAGGGGCTAGCGGGATTCGGCGAGCAGTACTTC. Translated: CSVKGLAGFGEQYF.

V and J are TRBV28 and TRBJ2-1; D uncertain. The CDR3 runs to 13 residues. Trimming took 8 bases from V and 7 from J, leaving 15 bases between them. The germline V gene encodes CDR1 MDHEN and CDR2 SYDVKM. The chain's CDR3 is CASEMYGENEQFF. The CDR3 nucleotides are TGTGCCAGCGAAATGTATGGGGAAAATGAGCAGTTCTTC.